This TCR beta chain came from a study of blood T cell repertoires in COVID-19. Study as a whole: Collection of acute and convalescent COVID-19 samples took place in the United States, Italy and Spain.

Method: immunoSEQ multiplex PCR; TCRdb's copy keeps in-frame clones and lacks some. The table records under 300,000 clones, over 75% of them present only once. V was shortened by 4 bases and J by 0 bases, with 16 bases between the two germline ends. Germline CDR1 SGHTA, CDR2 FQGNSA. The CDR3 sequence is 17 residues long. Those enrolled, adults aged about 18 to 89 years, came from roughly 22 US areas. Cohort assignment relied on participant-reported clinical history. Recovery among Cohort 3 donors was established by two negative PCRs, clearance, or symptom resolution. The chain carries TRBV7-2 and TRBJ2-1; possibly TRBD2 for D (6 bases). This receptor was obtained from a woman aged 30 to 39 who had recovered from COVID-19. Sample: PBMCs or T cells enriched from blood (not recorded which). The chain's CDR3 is CASSSSAGTNSYNEQFF. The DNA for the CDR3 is TGTGCCAGCAGCTCCTCGGCGGGGACCAACTCCTACAATGAGCAGTTCTTC.